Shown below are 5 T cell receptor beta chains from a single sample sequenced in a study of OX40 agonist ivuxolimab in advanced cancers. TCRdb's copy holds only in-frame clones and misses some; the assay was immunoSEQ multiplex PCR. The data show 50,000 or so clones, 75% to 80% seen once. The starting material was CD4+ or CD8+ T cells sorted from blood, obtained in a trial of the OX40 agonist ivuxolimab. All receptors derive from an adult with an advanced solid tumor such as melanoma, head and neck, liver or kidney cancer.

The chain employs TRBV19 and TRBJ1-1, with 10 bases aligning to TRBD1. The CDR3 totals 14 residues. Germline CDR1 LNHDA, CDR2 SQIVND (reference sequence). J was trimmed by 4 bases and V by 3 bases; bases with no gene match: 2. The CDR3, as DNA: TGTGCCAGTAGTATCCGGACAGGGGGCACTGAAGCTTTCTTT. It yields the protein CASSIRTGGTEAFF. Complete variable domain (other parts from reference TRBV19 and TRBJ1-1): DGGITQSPKYLFRKEGQNVTLSCEQNLNHDAMYWYRQDPGQGLRLIYYSQIVNDFQKGDIAEGYSVSREKKESFPLTVTSAQKNPTAFYLCASSIRTGGTEAFFGQGTRLTVV.

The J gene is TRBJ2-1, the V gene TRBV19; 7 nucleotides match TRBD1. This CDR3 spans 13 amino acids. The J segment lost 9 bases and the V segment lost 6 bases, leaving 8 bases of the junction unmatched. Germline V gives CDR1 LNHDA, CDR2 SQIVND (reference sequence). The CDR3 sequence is CASSSGWDSEQFF. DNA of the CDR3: TGTGCCAGTAGCTCGGGGTGGGACAGTGAGCAGTTCTTC. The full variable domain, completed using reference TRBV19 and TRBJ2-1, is DGGITQSPKYLFRKEGQNVTLSCEQNLNHDAMYWYRQDPGQGLRLIYYSQIVNDFQKGDIAEGYSVSREKKESFPLTVTSAQKNPTAFYLCASSSGWDSEQFFGPGTRLTVL.

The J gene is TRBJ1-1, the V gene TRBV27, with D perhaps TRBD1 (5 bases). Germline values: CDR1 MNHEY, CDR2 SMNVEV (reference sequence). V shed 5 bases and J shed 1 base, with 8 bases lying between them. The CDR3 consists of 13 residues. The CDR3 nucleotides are TGTGCCAGCAGTAGGGGTTCGAACACTGAAGCTTTCTTT. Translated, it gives CASSRGSNTEAFF.

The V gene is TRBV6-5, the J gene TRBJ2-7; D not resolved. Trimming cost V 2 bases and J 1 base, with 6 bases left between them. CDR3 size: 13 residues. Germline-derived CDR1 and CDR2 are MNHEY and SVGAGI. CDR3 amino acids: CASSYAQSYEQYF. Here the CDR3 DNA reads TGTGCCAGCAGTTACGCCCAGTCCTACGAGCAGTACTTC.

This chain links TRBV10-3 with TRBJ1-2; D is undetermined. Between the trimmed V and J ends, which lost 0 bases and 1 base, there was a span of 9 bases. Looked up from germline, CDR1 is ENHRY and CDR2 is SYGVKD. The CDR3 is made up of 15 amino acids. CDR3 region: CAISESGRSNYGYTF. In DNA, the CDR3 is TGTGCCATCAGTGAGTCAGGCAGAAGTAACTATGGCTACACCTTC.